This record looks at one TCR beta chain sequence and its context. The antigen is not known. The primer mix had 60 Vbeta and 13 Jbeta primers. TCRdb's copy holds only in-frame clones and misses some; the assay was immunoSEQ multiplex PCR. The data hold around 120,000 clones, with about 70% observed a single time. Deletions cut 0 bases from V and 0 bases from J, with 7 bases between. The CDR3 spans 15 residues. From germline, CDR1 is SGHRS and CDR2 YFSETQ. This sample stems from a study of cytomegalovirus exposure and HLA in healthy donors. Study summary: The Caucasian-associated ancestry cluster contained roughly four fifths of the approximately 400 genotyped donors.

Study-wide points: Previously analyzed data showed that most TCR beta V segments were productive at a frequency of about 90% or about 30%. The study designated fewer than 200 TCR beta chains cytomegalovirus-associated. Of the V segments, some could not be distinguished, including TRBV6-2 and TRBV6-3, and were excluded.

Sequenced sample: PBMCs. This sequence originates from a man aged 50 to 60 in good health and CMV-seropositive. The rearrangement links TRBV5-1 to TRBJ1-3; D may be TRBD1 (6 bases). CDR3 sequence reads: CASSLGGGSGNTIYF. DNA of the CDR3: TGCGCCAGCAGCTTGGGAGGGGGCTCTGGAAACACCATATATTTT.